This T cell receptor beta chain was profiled in a study of cytomegalovirus exposure and HLA in healthy donors. The overall study: Early released data had around 89 million unique TCRs, all coming from HLA-typed donors. The Caucasian-associated ancestry cluster held over 80% of 300 to 450 genotyped donors. Findings and limits, study-wide: Later work found most CMV-associated TCR beta chains apparently HLA-restricted.

Whereas donors were nominally healthy upon sampling, unrecorded immune exposures were probable. A multiplex PCR was run with 60 Vbeta primers and 13 Jbeta primers. TCRdb's table, derived via immunoSEQ multiplex PCR, lists solely in-frame clones and lacks some. The table lists 150,000 to 200,000 clones, roughly 80% of them singletons. Of note for this clone: Its antigen is still unknown. A junction boundary mismatches the germline segment, possibly from a read error.

Sequences were obtained from PBMCs. This receptor was identified in a girl under 18 in good health and CMV-seropositive.

For the CDR3, the DNA is TGTACCAGCAGCTTTGCGGAGGCCTACGAGCAGTACTTC. It translates to CTSSFAEAYEQYF. This chain connects TRBV5-6 to TRBJ2-7, with D perhaps TRBD2 (5 bases). The length of the CDR3 is 13 residues. Per the germline V gene, CDR1 is SGHDT and CDR2 is YYEEEE. The full variable domain, rest sourced from reference TRBV5-6 and TRBJ2-7, is DAGVTQSPTHLIKTRGQQVTLRCSPKSGHDTVSWYQQALGQGPQFIFQYYEEEERQRGNFPDRFSGHQFPNYSSELNVNALLLGDSALYLCTSSFAEAYEQYFGPGTRLTVT.